This T cell receptor beta chain was found in a study of CD8 T cells in ankylosing spondylitis. The germline V gene encodes CDR1 MNHNS and CDR2 SASEGT. The CDR3 is made up of 15 amino acids. Trimming pared 8 bases from V and 0 bases from J, leaving 14 bases between. Libraries of TCR beta came from quantitative 5'-RACE with molecular barcodes. One entry per CDR3 protein results from TCRdb running MiXCR on the 5' RACE reads. Of 250,000 to 350,000 distinct CDR3 sequences detected, over 15% appear once; the ten largest clones hold roughly 7.4%. Comments on this clonotype: Its antigen is unidentified.

General study points: Previously reported in reactive arthritis synovial fluid and blood were some of the motif variants. The authors reported significant enrichment of disease-linked clones in matched ankylosing spondylitis synovial fluid. Disease-linked clones bore a CD8+ phenotype and were relatively rare in peripheral blood.

The TCR sequence derives from a male donor with ankylosing spondylitis or in good health (not recorded which). J is TRBJ1-5 and V is TRBV6-1; tentatively, D is TRBD1 (5 bases). Sequenced material: blood, either unsorted or a sorted T cell fraction (not recorded which). The CDR3 coding sequence is TGTGCCAGCGGTCAGGGTTGGGGTAGCAATCAGCCCCAGCATTTT. Translating it yields CASGQGWGSNQPQHF.